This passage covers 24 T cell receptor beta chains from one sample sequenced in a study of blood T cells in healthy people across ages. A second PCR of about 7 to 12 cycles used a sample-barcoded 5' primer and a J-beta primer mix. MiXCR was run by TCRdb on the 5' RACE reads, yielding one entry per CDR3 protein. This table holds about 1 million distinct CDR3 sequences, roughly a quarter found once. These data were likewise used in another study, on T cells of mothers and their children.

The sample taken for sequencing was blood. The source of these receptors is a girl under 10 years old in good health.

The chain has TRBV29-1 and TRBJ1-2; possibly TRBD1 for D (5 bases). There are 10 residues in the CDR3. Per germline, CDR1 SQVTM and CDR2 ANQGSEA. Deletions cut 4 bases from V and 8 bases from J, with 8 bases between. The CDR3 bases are TGCAGCGTTGCGGGGGAAGGCTACACCTTC. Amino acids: CSVAGEGYTF.

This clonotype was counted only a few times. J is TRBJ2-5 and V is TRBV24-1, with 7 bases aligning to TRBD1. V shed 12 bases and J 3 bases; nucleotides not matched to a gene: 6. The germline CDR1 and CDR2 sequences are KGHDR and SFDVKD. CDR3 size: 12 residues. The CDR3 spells CAAGTEKETQYF. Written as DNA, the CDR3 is TGTGCCGCCGGGACAGAGAAAGAGACCCAGTACTTC.

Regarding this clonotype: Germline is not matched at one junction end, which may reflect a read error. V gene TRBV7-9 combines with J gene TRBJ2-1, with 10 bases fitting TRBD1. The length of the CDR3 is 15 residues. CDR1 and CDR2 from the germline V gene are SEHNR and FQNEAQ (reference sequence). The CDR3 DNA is TGTGCCAGTAACCTATTAGGGACAGGGGACGTTGAGCAGCTCTTC. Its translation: CASNLLGTGDVEQLF.

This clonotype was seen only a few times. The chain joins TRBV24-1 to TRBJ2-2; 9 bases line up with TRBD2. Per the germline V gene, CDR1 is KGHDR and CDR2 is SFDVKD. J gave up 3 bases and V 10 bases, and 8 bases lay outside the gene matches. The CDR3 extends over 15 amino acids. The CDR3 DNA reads TGTGCCACTTCCAGCGGGAGGATATACACCGGGGAGCTGTTTTTT. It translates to CATSSGRIYTGELFF.

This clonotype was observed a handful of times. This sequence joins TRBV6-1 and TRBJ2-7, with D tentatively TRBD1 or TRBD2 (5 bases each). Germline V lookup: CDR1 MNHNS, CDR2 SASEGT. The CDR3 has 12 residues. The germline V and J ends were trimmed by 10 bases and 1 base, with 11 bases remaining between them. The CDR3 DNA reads TGTGCCACCGTGGGGGAGTCCTACGAGCAGTACTTC. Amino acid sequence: CATVGESYEQYF.

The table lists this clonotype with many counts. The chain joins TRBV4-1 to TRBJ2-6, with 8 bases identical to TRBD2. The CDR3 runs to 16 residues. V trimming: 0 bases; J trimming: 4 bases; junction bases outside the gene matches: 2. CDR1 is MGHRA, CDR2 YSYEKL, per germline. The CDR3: CASSQDGGRGANVLTF. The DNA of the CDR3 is TGCGCCAGCAGCCAAGACGGCGGGAGGGGGGCCAACGTCCTGACTTTC.

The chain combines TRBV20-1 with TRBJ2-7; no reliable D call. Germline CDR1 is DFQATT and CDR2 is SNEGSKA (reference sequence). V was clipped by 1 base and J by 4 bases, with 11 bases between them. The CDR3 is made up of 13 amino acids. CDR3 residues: CSARADETYEQYF. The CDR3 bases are TGCAGTGCTAGAGCCGATGAAACTTACGAGCAGTACTTC.

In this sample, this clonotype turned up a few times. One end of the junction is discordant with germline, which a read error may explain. The CDR3 DNA sequence: TGTGCCAGCAGTGCGGGCGGGAACACTGAAGCTTCCTTT. It specifies CASSAGGNTEASF. The V gene is TRBV25-1, the J gene TRBJ1-1; D remains unclear. This CDR3 has 13 amino acids. Germline loops: CDR1 MGHDK, CDR2 SYGVNS.

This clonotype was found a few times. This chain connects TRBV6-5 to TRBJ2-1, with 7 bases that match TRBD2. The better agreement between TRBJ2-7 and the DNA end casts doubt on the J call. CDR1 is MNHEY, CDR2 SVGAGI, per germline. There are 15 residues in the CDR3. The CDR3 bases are TGTGCCAGCAGTCCAAGGACTAGGGTTTCCTACGAGCAGTACTTC. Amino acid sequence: CASSPRTRVSYEQYF.

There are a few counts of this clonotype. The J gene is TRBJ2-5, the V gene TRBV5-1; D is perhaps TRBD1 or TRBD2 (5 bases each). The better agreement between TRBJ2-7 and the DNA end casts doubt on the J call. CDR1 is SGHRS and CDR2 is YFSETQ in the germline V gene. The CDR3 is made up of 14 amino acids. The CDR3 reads CASSTGPADYEQYF. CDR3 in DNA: TGCGCCAGCAGCACGGGGCCAGCCGACTACGAGCAGTACTTC.

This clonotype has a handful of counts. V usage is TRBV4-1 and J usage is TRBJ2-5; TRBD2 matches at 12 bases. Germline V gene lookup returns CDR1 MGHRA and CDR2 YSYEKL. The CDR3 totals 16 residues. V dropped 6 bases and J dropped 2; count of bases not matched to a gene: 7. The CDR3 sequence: CASSPRLAGVQETQYF. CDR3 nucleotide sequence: TGCGCCAGCAGTCCTCGACTAGCGGGGGTTCAAGAGACCCAGTACTTC.

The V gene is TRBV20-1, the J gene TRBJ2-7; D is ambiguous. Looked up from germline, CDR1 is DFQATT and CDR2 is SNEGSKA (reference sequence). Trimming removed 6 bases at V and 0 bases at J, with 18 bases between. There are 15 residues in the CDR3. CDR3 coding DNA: TGCAGTGCCTCCCTTCTAGAAATTATCTCCTACGAGCAGTACTTC. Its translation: CSASLLEIISYEQYF.

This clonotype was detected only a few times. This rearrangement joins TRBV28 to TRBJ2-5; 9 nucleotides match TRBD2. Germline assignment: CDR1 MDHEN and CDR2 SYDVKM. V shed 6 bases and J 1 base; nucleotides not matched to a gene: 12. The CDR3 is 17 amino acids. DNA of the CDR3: TGTGCCAGCAGCGGTGTAGGGACTAGCAGCCTCCAAGAGACCCAGTACTTC. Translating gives CASSGVGTSSLQETQYF.

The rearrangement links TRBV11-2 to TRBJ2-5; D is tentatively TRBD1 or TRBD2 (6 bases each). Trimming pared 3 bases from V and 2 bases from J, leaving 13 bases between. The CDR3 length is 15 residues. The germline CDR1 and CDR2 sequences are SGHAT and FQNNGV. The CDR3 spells CASSFLGGEQETQYF. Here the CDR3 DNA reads TGTGCCAGCAGCTTTCTGGGGGGCGAACAAGAGACCCAGTACTTC.

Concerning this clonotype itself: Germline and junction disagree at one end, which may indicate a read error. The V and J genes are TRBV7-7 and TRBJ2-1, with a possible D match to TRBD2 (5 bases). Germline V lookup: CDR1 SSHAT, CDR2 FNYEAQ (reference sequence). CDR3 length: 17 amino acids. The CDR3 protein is CASSPGRGLYGYNEQFF. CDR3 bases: TGTGCTAGCAGCCCCGGCCGAGGGTTGTATGGCTACAATGAGCAGTTCTTC.

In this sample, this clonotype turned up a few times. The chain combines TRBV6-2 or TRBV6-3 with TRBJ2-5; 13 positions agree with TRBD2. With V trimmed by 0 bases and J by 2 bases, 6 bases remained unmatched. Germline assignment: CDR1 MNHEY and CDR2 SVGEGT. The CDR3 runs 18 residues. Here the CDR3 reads CASSYSGLAGDPQETQYF. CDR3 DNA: TGTGCCAGCAGTTACTCAGGACTAGCGGGGGACCCACAAGAGACCCAGTACTTC.

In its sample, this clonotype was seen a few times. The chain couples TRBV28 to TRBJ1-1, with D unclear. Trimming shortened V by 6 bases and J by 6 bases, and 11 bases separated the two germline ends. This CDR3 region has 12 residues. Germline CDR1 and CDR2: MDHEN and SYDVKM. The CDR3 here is CASSFSRSEAFF. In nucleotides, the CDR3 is TGTGCCAGCAGCTTCTCCAGGTCTGAAGCTTTCTTT.

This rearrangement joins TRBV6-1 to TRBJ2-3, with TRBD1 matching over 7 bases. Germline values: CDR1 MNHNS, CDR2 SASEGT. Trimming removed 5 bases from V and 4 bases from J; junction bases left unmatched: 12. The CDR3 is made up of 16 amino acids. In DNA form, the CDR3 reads TGTGCCAGCAGTCCCCTCGAAGGGGGCCACGCAGATACGCAGTATTTT. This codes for CASSPLEGGHADTQYF.

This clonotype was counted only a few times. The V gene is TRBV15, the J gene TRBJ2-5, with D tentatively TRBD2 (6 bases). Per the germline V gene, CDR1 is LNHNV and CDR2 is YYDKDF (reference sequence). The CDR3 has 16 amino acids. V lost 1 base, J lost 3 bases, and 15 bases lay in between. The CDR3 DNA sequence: TGTGCCACCAGCAGAGGGGTGTCGGGAGCGGAAGAGACCCAGTACTTC. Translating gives CATSRGVSGAEETQYF. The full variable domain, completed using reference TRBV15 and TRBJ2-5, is DAMVIQNPRYQVTQFGKPVTLSCSQTLNHNVMYWYQQKSSQAPKLLFHYYDKDFNNEADTPDNFQSRRPNTSFCFLDIRSPGLGDTAMYLCATSRGVSGAEETQYFGPGTRLLVL.

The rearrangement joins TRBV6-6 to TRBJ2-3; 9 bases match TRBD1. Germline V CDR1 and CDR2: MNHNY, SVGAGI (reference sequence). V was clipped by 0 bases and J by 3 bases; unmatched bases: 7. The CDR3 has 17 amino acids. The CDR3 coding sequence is TGTGCCAGCAGTTACTCAATAACAGGGGGCAGGACAGATACGCAGTATTTT. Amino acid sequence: CASSYSITGGRTDTQYF.

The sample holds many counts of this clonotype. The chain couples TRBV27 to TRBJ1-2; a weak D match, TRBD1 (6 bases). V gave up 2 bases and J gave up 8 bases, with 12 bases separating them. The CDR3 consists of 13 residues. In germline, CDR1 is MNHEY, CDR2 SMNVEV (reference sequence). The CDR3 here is CASSLGQGTGYTF. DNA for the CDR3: TGTGCCAGCAGTTTAGGGCAGGGGACGGGCTACACCTTC.

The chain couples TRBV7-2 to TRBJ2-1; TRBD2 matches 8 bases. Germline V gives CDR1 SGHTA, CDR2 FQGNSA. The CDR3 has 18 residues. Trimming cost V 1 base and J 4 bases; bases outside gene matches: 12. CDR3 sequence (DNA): TGTGCCAGCAGCTTAGTGGGGGGTGGCGGGGGGAATTACAATGAGCAGTTCTTC. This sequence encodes CASSLVGGGGGNYNEQFF.

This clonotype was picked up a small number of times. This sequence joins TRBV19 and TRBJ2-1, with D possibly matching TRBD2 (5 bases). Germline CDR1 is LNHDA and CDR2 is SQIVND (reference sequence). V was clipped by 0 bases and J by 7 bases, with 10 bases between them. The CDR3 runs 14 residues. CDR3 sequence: CASSIEVGLNEQFF. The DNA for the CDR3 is TGTGCCAGTAGTATAGAGGTCGGACTGAATGAGCAGTTCTTC.

Here the CDR3 reads CSARDHGGETQYF. The CDR3, as DNA: TGCAGTGCTAGAGATCATGGGGGAGAGACCCAGTACTTC. This chain links TRBV20-1 with TRBJ2-5; D may match TRBD1 or TRBD2 (5 bases each). CDR3 length equals 13 residues. Trimming took 0 bases from V and 4 from J, leaving 9 bases between them. Germline V gene data show CDR1 as DFQATT and CDR2 as SNEGSKA (reference sequence).